The entry below gives a single TCR beta chain sequence along with its context. Its cognate antigen has yet to be identified. Base qualities are missing; no much larger clone stands one base away. The data were taken from a study of blood T cell repertoires in COVID-19 (dated by TCRdb to the early 2020s). With respect to the entire study: The collaborator samples originated in the United States, Italy and Spain and spanned the acute and convalescent phases of COVID-19. The material from the prospective study consisted of cDNA or gDNA derived from T cells, B-cell-depleted T cells, or PBMCs. The dataset comprised deeply sampled blood TCRbeta repertoires from subjects exposed to, actively infected with, or recovered from COVID-19. The repertoires were made available in a free public database intended to serve as a resource for research on the immune response to SARS-CoV-2. Samples were obtained from the ongoing ImmuneRACE study (first 160 participants) and from about 1,300 subjects provided by 6 global collaborators. Nearly every sample came with metadata listing a de-identified subject ID, COVID-19 status, age in years and sex. Where available, HLA class I and class II types were obtained from metadata supplied by the sample provider rather than from assay-based typing.

TCRbeta CDR3 regions were amplified from genomic DNA by means of the immunoSEQ Assay, a bias-controlled multiplex PCR. The study's own analysis went as follows. The number of nucleated cells in each sample was estimated from the amplification of reference gene primers within the assay. To quantify the absolute abundance of each unique TCRbeta CDR3 rearrangement, sequence reads were collapsed and filtered. Productive Simpson clonality was computed per sample as the square root of Simpson's diversity index over productive rearrangements. Imported from immuneACCESS, the table was reduced by TCRdb to in-frame sequences with V and J called. These copies leave out some clones; in studies compared against another copy, an unresolved V gene accounts for under half, and the cause of the remainder is not known. For V, J and clone size, that table is used; D and trimming come from the DNA. This sample gives 250,000 to 350,000 clones in total; nearly 90% of them show up just once. The ten largest clonotypes hold around 6% of the sample.

Trimming removed 6 bases from V and 7 bases from J; the gene matches leave 7 bases unexplained. Reading the germline V gene gives CDR1 SQVTM and CDR2 ANQGSEA. The CDR3 has 12 amino acids, counting the end cysteine and phenylalanine. Only the CDR3 region is kept as DNA, spanning 36 bases read in frame from base 1. The full study reports these points: How much clinical and demographic metadata was included differed by source and by participant, and the metadata was provided uncurated.

Enrolling through a virtual design, the prospective study's participants ranged in age from roughly 18 to 90 years and lived across about two dozen United States geographic areas. To assign participants to cohorts, the prospective study relied on clinical history that participants themselves reported in a screening survey and a study questionnaire. ImmuneRACE Cohort 3 recovered participants were defined by two consecutive negative NP/OP PCR tests, healthcare professional clearance, or symptom resolution. In the prospective study, mobile phlebotomists collected whole blood, serum and a nasopharyngeal or oropharyngeal swab from each participant. Prospective study participants could optionally give additional blood draws and questionnaires over a roughly 2-month period. Before DNA extraction, prospective study blood samples were shipped either frozen or at room temperature.

The chain is assembled from TRBV29-1 and TRBJ1-2, with TRBD1 matching 8 junction bases. The sequence derives from a woman aged 25 to 39 who had recovered from COVID-19. Sequenced input: PBMCs or T cells enriched from blood (not recorded which). Here is the DNA: TGCAGCGTAGTGGACAGGGCCCTTGGCTACACCTTC. This sequence encodes CSVVDRALGYTF.